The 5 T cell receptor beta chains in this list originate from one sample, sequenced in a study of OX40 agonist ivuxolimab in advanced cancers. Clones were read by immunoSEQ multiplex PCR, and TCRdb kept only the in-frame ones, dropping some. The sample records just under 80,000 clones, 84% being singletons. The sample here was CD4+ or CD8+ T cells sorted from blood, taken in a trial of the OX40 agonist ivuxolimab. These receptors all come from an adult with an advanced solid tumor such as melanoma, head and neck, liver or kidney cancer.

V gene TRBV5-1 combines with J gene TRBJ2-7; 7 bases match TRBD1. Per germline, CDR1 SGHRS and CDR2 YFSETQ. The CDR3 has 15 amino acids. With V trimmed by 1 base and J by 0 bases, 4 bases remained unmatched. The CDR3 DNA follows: TGCGCCAGCAGCTTGATAGGGGGCGGCTCCTACGAGCAGTACTTC. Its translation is CASSLIGGGSYEQYF.

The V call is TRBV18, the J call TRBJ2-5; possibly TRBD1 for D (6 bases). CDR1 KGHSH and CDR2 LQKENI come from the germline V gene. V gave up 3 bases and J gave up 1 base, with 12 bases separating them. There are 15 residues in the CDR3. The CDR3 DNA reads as TGTGCCAGCTCACCTTCGGACAGACGCCAAGAGACCCAGTACTTC. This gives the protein CASSPSDRRQETQYF.

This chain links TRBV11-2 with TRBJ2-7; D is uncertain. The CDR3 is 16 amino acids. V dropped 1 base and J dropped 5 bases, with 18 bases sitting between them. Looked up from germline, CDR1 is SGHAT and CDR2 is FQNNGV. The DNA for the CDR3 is TGTGCCAGCAGCTTAGCCGGCAGTTTTTATGCGAACGAGCAGTACTTC. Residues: CASSLAGSFYANEQYF.

CDR3: CASNGAGGTEAFF. CDR3 nucleotide sequence: TGTGCCAGCAATGGTGCAGGGGGGACTGAAGCTTTCTTT. The chain is built from TRBV6-5 and TRBJ1-1, with 7 bases lining up with TRBD1. V shed 7 bases and J 5 bases; nucleotides not matched to a gene: 7. Germline V gene lookup returns CDR1 MNHEY and CDR2 SVGAGI. The CDR3 extends over 13 amino acids.

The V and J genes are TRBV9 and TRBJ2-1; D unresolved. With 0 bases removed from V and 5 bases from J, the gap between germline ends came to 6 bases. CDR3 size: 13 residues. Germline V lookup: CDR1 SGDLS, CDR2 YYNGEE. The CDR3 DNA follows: TGTGCCAGCAGCGTAGAACCCGACAATGAGCAGTTCTTC. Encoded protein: CASSVEPDNEQFF.